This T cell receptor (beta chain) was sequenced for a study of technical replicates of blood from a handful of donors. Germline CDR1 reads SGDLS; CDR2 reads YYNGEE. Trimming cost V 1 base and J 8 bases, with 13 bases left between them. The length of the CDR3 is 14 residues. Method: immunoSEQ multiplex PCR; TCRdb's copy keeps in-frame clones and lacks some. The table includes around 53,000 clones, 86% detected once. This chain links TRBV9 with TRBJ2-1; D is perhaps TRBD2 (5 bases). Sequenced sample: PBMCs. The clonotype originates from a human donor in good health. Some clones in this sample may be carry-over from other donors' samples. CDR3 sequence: CASSVYGIADEQFF. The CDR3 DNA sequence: TGTGCCAGCAGCGTATACGGGATAGCCGATGAGCAGTTCTTC.